The entry below gives a single T cell receptor beta chain sequence along with its context. Its antigen is undetermined. Sequence at one end of the junction differs from germline and may be a read error. The sample belongs to a study of blood T cells in healthy people across ages. This CDR3 has 14 residues. The germline V gene encodes CDR1 SQVTM and CDR2 ANQGSEA. Study-level results: It was held that diversity estimates obtained from one million T cells represented underestimates. The percentage of naive T cells correlated strongly with TCR beta diversity. Measured against age, TCR beta diversity per million T cells decreased in a roughly linear manner.

The authors ran a second PCR of roughly 7 to 11 cycles using a sample-barcoded 5' primer and a J-beta primer mix. TCRdb redid the calling of the 5' RACE reads with MiXCR, one entry per CDR3 protein. The sample consists of around 1.5 million distinct CDR3 sequences, approximately 42% of them appearing once. The amount of total RNA extracted per sample was at least 5.5 micrograms. This TCR came from a young woman in good health. The chain is built from TRBV29-1 and TRBJ2-1; D unresolved. The material sequenced was blood. CDR3 in amino acids: CSVEESVVVYERFF. The CDR3, as DNA: TGCAGCGTTGAAGAAAGCGTGGTAGTTTATGAGCGGTTCTTC.